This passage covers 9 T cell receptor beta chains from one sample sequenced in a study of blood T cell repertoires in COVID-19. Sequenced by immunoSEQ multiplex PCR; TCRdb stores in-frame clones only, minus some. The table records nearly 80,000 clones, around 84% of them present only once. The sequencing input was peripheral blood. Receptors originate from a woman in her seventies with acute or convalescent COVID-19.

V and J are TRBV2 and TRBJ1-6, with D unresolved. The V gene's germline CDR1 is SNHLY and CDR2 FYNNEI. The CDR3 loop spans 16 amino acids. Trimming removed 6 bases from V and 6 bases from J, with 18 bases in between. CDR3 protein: CASRVDGSAPNSPLHF. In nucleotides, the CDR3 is TGTGCCAGCAGGGTAGACGGGAGCGCACCTAATTCACCCCTCCACTTT.

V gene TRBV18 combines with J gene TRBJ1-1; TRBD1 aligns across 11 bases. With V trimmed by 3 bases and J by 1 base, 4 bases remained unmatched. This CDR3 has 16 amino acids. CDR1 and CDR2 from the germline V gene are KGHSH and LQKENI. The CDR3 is CASSPGQGAGNTEAFF. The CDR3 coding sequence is TGTGCCAGCTCACCCGGACAGGGGGCGGGGAACACTGAAGCTTTCTTT.

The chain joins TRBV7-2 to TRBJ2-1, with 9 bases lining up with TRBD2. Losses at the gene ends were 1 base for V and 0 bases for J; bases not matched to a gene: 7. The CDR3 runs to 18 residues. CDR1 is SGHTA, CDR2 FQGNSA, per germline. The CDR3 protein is CASSLDGGRAGSYNEQFF. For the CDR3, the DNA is TGTGCCAGCAGCTTAGATGGCGGGAGGGCCGGCTCCTACAATGAGCAGTTCTTC.

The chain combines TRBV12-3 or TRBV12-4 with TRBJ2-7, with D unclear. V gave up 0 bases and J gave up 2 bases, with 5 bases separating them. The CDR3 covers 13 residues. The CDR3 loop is CASSLAQTYEQYF. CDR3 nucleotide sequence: TGTGCCAGCAGTTTAGCACAGACCTACGAGCAGTACTTC.

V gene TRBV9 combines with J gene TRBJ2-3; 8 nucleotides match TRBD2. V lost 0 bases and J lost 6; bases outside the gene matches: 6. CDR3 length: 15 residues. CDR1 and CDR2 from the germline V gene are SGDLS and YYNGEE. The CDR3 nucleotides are TGTGCCAGCAGCGTAGATATAGCGGGATCGGATACGCAGTATTTT. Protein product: CASSVDIAGSDTQYF.

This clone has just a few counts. The DNA for the CDR3 is TGTGCCAGCCCGGTAGGGGACACATTTGGAAACACCATATATTTT. Protein product: CASPVGDTFGNTIYF. This rearrangement joins TRBV21-1 to TRBJ1-3; the table's D gene call, TRBD1, was not cross checked with the DNA. TRBV21-1 is classified as a pseudogene. The CDR3 totals 15 residues.

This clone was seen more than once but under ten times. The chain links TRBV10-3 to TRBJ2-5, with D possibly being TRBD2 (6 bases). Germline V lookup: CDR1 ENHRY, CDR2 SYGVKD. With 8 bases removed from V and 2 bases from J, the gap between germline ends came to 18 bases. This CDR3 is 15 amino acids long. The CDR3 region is CAIGRDSLGQETQYF. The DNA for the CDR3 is TGTGCCATCGGCCGGGACTCATTGGGGCAAGAGACCCAGTACTTC.

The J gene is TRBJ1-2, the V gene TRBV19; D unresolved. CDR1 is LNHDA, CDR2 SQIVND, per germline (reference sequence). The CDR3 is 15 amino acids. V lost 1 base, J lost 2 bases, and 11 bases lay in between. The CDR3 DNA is TGTGCCAGTAGTATAGCCGCGACACGAAACTATGGCTACACCTTC. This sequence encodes CASSIAATRNYGYTF. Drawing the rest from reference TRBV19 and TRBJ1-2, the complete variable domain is DGGITQSPKYLFRKEGQNVTLSCEQNLNHDAMYWYRQDPGQGLRLIYYSQIVNDFQKGDIAEGYSVSREKKESFPLTVTSAQKNPTAFYLCASSIAATRNYGYTFGSGTRLTVV.

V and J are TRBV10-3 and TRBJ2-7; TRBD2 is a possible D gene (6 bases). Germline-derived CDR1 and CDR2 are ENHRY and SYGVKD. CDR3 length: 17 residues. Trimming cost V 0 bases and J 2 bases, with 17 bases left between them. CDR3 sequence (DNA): TGTGCCATCAGTGAGTCGAGAGGTGGACGGGGGACCTACGAGCAGTACTTC. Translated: CAISESRGGRGTYEQYF.